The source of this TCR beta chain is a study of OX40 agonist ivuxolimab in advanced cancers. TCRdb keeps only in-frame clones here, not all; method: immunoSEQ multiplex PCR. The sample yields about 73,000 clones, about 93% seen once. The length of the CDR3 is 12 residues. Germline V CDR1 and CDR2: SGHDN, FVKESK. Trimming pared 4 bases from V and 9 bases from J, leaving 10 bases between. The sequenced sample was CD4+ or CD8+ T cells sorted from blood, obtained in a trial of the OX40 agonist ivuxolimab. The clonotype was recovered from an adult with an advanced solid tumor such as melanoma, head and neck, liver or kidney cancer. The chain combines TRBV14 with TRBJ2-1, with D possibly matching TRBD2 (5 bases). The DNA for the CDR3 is TGTGCCAGCAGCCGAGTGGGAGCTGAGCAGTTCTTC. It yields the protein CASSRVGAEQFF.